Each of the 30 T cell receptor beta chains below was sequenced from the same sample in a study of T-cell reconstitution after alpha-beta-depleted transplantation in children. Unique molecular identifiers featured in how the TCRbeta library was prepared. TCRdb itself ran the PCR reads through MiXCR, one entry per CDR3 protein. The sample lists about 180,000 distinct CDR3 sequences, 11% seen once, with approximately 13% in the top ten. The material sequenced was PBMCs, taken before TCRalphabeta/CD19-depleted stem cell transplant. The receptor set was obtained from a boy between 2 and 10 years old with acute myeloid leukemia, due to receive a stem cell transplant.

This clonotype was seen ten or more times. Here the CDR3 reads CASSTGAYGYTF. The DNA for the CDR3 is TGTGCCAGCAGTACAGGGGCCTATGGCTACACCTTC. This chain uses TRBV27 with TRBJ1-2, with 7 bases aligning to TRBD1. Germline trimming cut 5 bases from V and 4 bases from J; bases unmatched to any gene: 1. The CDR3 extends over 12 amino acids. Germline V lookup: CDR1 MNHEY, CDR2 SMNVEV (reference sequence).

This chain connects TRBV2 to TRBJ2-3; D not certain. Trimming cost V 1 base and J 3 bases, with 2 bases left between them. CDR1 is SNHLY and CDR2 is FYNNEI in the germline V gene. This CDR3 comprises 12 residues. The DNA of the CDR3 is TGTGCCAGCAGTGAAGAAACAGATACGCAGTATTTT. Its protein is CASSEETDTQYF. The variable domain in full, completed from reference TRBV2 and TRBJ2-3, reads EPEVTQTPSHQVTQMGQEVILRCVPISNHLYFYWYRQILGQKVEFLVSFYNNEISEKSEIFDDQFSVERPDGSNFTLKIRSTKLEDSAMYFCASSEETDTQYFGPGTRLTVL.

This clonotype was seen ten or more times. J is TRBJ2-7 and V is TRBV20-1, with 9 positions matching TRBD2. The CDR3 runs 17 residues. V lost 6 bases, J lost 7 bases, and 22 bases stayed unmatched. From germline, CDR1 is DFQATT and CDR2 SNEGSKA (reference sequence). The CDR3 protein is CSAKTSGSYRAGGEQYF. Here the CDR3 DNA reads TGCAGTGCAAAGACTAGCGGTTCTTATCGGGCAGGGGGGGAGCAGTACTTC.

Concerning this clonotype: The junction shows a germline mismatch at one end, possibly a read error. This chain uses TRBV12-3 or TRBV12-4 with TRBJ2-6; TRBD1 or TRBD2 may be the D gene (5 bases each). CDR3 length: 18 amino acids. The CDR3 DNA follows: TGTGCCAGCTGTTTTAGGCCCGGCTTGGGGGCTGGGGCCAACGTCCTGACTTTC. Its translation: CASCFRPGLGAGANVLTF.

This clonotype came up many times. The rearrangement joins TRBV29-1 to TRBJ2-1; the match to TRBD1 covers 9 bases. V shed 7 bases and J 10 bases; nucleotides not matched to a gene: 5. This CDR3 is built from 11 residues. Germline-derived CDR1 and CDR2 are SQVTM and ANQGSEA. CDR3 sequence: CSATGGREQFF. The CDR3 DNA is TGCAGCGCCACAGGGGGCAGGGAGCAGTTCTTC.

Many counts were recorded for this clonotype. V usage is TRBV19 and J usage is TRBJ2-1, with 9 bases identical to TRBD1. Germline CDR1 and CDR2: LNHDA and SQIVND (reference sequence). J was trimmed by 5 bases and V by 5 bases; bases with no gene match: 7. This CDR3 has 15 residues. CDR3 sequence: CASSPTWTGDNEQFF. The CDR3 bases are TGTGCCAGTAGTCCCACATGGACAGGGGACAATGAGCAGTTCTTC.

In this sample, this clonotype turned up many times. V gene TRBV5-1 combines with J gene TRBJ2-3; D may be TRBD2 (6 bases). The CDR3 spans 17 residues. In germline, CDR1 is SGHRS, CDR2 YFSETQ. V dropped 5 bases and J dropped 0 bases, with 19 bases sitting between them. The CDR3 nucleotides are TGCGCCAGCAGTCTCGGATATGGAGGGGCTAGCACAGATACGCAGTATTTT. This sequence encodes CASSLGYGGASTDTQYF.

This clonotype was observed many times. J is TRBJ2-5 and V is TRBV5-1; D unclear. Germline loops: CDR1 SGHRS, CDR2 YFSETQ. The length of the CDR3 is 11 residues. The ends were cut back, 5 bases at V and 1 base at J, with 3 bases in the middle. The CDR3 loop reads CASRIQETQYF. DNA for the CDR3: TGCGCCAGCAGAATCCAAGAGACCCAGTACTTC.

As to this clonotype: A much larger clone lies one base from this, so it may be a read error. CDR3 nucleotides: TGTGCCAGCAGTTACCCGTCAGGGGGAAATGAAAAACTGTTTTTT. It encodes CASSYPSGGNEKLFF. The chain has TRBV6-5 and TRBJ1-4; 7 bases match TRBD1. Germline CDR1 reads MNHEY; CDR2 reads SVGAGI. The CDR3 is made up of 15 amino acids. The V segment lost 2 bases and the J segment 5 bases; nucleotides outside the gene matches: 5.

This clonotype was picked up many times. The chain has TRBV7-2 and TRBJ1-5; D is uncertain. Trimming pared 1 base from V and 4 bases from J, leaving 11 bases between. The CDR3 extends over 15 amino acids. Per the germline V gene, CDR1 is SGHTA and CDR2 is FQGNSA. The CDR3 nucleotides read TGTGCCAGCAGCTTAGAAGTTGAGGCGAATCAGCCCCAGCATTTT. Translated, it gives CASSLEVEANQPQHF.

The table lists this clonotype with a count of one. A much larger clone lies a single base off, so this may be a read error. For the CDR3, the DNA is TGTGCCAGCAGCCGACAGGGGATCTCGGTTGCAGAGACCCAGTACTTC. Translated: CASSRQGISVAETQYF. The V and J genes are TRBV3-1 and TRBJ2-5; 8 positions match TRBD1. V lost 4 bases to trimming and J lost 4 bases; unmatched junction nucleotides: 11. This CDR3 has 16 amino acids. Germline assignment: CDR1 LGHDT and CDR2 YNNKEL (reference sequence).

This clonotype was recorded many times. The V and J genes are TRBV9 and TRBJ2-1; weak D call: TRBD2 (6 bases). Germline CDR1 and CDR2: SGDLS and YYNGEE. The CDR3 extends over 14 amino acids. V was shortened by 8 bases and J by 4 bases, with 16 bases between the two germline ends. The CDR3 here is CASPRDWVYNEQFF. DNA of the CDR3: TGTGCCAGTCCCCGGGACTGGGTTTACAATGAGCAGTTCTTC.

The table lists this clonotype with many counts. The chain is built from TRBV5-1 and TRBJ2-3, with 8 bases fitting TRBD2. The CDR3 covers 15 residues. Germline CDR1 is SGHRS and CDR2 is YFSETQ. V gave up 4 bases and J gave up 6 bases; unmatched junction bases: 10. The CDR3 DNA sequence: TGCGCCAGCAGCCTAGGACTAGCAGGGGTGGATACGCAGTATTTT. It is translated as CASSLGLAGVDTQYF.

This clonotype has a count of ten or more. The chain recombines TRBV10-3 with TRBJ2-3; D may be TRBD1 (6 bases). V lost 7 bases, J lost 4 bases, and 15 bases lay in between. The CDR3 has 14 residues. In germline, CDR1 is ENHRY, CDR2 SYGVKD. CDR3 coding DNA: TGTGCCATCAAAGGACAGTCGACTTCAGATACGCAGTATTTT. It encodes CAIKGQSTSDTQYF.

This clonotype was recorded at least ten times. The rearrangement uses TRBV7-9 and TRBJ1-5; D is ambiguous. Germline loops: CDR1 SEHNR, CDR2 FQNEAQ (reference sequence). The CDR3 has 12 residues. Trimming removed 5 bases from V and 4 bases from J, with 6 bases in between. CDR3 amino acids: CASSPDNQPQHF. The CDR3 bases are TGTGCCAGCAGCCCAGATAATCAGCCCCAGCATTTT.

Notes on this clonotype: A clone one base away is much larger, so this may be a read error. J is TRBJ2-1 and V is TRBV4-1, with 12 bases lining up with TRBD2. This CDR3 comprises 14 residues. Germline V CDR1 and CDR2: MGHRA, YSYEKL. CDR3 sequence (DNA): TGCGCCAGCAGCCACCTAGCGGGAGGGCGCGAGCGGTTCTTC. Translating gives CASSHLAGGRERFF.

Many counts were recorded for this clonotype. The CDR3 DNA sequence: TGCGCCAGCAGCCCCGGACTGTACACCTACAATGAGCAGTTCTTC. This encodes CASSPGLYTYNEQFF. The V call is TRBV4-1, the J call TRBJ2-1; possibly TRBD2 for D (5 bases). Germline lookup yields CDR1 MGHRA and CDR2 YSYEKL. The germline V and J ends were trimmed by 4 bases and 2 bases, with 12 bases remaining between them. The CDR3 sequence is 15 residues long.

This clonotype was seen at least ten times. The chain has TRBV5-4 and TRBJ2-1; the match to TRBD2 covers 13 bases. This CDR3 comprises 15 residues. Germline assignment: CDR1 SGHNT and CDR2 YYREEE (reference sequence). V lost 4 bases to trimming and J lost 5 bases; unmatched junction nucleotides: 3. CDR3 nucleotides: TGTGCCAGCAGCCTTACTAGCGGGGGGGACAATGAGCAGTTCTTC. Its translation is CASSLTSGGDNEQFF.

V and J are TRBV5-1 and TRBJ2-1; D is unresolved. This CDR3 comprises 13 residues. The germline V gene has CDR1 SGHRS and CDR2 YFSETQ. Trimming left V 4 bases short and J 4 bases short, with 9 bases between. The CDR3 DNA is TGCGCCAGCAGCCCTGCACAGTACAATGAGCAGTTCTTC. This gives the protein CASSPAQYNEQFF.

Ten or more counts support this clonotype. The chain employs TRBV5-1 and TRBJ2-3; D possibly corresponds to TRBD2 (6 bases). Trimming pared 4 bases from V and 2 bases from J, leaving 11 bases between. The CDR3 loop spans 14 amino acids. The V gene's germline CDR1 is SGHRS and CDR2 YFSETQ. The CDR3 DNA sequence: TGCGCCAGCAGCAACCCTAGCGCCACAGATACGCAGTATTTT. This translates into CASSNPSATDTQYF.

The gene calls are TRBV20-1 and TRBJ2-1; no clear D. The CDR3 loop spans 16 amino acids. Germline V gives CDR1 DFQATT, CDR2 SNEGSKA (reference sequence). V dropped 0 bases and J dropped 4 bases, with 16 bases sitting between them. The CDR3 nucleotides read TGCAGTGCTAGAGATCCGGACGGAAGAGCTTACAATGAGCAGTTCTTC. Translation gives CSARDPDGRAYNEQFF.

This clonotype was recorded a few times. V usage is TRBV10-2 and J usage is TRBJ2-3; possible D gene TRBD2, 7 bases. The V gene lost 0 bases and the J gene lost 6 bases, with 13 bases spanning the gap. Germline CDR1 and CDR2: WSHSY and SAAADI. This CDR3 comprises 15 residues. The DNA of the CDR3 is TGCGCCAGCAGTGAGTCGAGAGGGGGGGCCGATACGCAGTATTTT. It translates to CASSESRGGADTQYF.

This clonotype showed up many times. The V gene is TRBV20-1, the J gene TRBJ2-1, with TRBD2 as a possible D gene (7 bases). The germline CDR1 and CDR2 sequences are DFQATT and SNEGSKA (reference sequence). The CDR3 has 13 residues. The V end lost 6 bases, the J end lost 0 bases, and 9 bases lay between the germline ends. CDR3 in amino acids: CSARGASYNEQFF. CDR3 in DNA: TGCAGTGCCCGGGGGGCCTCCTACAATGAGCAGTTCTTC.

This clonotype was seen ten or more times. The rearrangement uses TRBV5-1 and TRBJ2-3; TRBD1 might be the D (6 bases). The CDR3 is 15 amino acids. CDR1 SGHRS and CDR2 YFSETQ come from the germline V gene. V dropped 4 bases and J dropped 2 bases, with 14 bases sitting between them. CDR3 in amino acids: CASSLSGEHTDTQYF. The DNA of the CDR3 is TGCGCCAGCAGCCTGTCAGGGGAGCACACAGATACGCAGTATTTT. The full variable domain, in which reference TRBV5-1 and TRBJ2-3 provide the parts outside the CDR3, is KAGVTQTPRYLIKTRGQQVTLSCSPISGHRSVSWYQQTPGQGLQFLFEYFSETQRNKGNFPGRFSGRQFSNSRSEMNVSTLELGDSALYLCASSLSGEHTDTQYFGPGTRLTVL.

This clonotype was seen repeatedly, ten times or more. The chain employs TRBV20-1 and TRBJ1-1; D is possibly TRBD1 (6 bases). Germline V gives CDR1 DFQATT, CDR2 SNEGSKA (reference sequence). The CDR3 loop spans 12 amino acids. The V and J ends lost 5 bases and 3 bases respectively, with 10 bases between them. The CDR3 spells CSAYDRHTEAFF. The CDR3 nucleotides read TGCAGTGCTTACGACAGGCACACTGAAGCTTTCTTT.

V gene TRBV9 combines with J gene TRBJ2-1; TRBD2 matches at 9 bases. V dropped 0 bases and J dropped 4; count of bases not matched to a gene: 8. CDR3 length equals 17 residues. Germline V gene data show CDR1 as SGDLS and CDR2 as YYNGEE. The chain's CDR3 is CASSVGGGGRAYNEQFF. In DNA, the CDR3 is TGTGCCAGCAGCGTAGGAGGGGGCGGGAGGGCGTACAATGAGCAGTTCTTC.

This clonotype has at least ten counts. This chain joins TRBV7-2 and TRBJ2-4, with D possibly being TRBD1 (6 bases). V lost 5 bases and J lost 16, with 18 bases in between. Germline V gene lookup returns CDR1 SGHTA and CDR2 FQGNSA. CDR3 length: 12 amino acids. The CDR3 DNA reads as TGTGCCAGCAGCCCCGGAGCAGGGGCCAGATACTTC. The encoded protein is CASSPGAGARYF.

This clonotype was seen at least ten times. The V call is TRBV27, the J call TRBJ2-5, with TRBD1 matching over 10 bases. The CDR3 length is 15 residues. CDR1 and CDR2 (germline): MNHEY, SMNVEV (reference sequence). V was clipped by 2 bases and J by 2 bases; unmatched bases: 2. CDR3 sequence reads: CASSLGTGVQETQYF. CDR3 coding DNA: TGTGCCAGCAGTTTAGGGACAGGGGTACAAGAGACCCAGTACTTC.

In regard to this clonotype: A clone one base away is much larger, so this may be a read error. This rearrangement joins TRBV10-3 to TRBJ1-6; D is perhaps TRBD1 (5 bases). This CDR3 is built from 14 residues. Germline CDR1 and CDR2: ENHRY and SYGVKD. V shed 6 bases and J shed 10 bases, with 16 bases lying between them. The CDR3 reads CAIRETGTGSPLHF. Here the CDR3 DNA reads TGTGCCATCAGAGAGACCGGGACGGGGTCACCCCTCCACTTT.

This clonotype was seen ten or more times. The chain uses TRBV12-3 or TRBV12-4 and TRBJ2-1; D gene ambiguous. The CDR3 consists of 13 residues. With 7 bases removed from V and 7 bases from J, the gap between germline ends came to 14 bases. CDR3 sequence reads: CASKVNLGNEQFF. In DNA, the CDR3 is TGTGCCAGCAAGGTTAATCTCGGGAATGAGCAGTTCTTC.